The rows below give T cell receptor beta chains drawn from one sample of a study of read filtering for tumor transcriptome and immune sequencing. TCRdb fed the reads into MiXCR, producing one record per CDR3 protein. The table has tens of thousands of distinct CDR3 sequences, over 13% seen once. Source material: a population of CD138-negative cells sorted from bone marrow. The origin of the receptors is a donor at least 40 years old with multiple myeloma. Both conserved end residues are part of each CDR3. D genes are given only for firm matches. The size of a clone is reported for some rows only, either as once, few or many, or as a class for expanded clones.

clone_size: many; v_call: TRBV7-8; d_call: NA; j_call: TRBJ1-5; cdr3_nt: TGTGCCAGCAGCTTAGATGGGGGCGGACAGCCCCAGCATTTT; cdr3_aa: CASSLDGGGQPQHF
clone_size: many; v_call: TRBV29-1; d_call: TRBD2; j_call: TRBJ2-1; cdr3_nt: TGCAGCGTACAGCGGGATCTCTACAATGAGCAGTTCTTC; cdr3_aa: CSVQRDLYNEQFF
clone_size: NA; v_call: TRBV11-3; d_call: NA; j_call: TRBJ2-1; cdr3_nt: TGTGCCAGCAGCTTTTTGCGGGGCAATGAGCAGTTCTTC; cdr3_aa: CASSFLRGNEQFF
clone_size: many; v_call: TRBV29-1; d_call: NA; j_call: TRBJ1-4; cdr3_nt: TGCAGCGTCGGACGCCACCTTAATGAAAAACTGTTTTTT; cdr3_aa: CSVGRHLNEKLFF
clone_size: many; v_call: TRBV2; d_call: NA; j_call: TRBJ1-1; cdr3_nt: TGTGCCAGCGGTGGAAACACTGAAGCTTTCTTT; cdr3_aa: CASGGNTEAFF
clone_size: NA; v_call: TRBV12-3/TRBV12-4; d_call: NA; j_call: TRBJ2-1; cdr3_nt: TGTGCCAGCACAAAGTCTACTGGCAGGGAGAATGAGCAGTTCTTC; cdr3_aa: CASTKSTGRENEQFF
clone_size: many; v_call: TRBV5-1; d_call: NA; j_call: TRBJ1-5; cdr3_nt: TGCGCCAGCAGCTTGGATGGGGGCGCGCAGCCCCAGCATTTT; cdr3_aa: CASSLDGGAQPQHF
clone_size: few; v_call: TRBV28; d_call: NA; j_call: TRBJ1-5; cdr3_nt: TGTGCCAGCATGGGTACGGTCCGTCAGCCCCAGCATTTT; cdr3_aa: CASMGTVRQPQHF
clone_size: NA; v_call: TRBV3-1; d_call: TRBD2; j_call: TRBJ2-1; cdr3_nt: TGTGCCAGCAGTCTTAGCGGGAGGGCCGGGTGGAAGCAGTTCTTC; cdr3_aa: CASSLSGRAGWKQFF
clone_size: few; v_call: TRBV28; d_call: NA; j_call: TRBJ2-1; cdr3_nt: TGTGCCAGCAGTTTGGGAGTGGGAGTGGAGTTCTTC; cdr3_aa: CASSLGVGVEFF
clone_size: many; v_call: TRBV20-1; d_call: NA; j_call: TRBJ1-1; cdr3_nt: TGCAGTGCCCAGAGAGGACCGATGAACACTGAAGCTTTCTTT; cdr3_aa: CSAQRGPMNTEAFF